Presented here are 19 T cell receptor beta chains from one specimen sequenced in a study of blood T cell repertoires in COVID-19 (dated by TCRdb to 2018 to 2020). The library was prepared using the immunoSEQ multiplex PCR assay. As stored in TCRdb, this immuneACCESS dataset retains in-frame rearrangements with V and J assigned. A fraction of the clones does not appear; measured against another copy, unresolved V genes explain less than half of the discrepancy, and the remainder lacks a known reason. The sample yields about 290,000 clones; over 80% were counted once. The ten biggest clones cover 4% to 5% of the sample. The sample was peripheral blood. The receptors originated from a woman in her forties or fifties with active or convalescent COVID-19.

This clone was found a few times. The V and J genes are TRBV2 and TRBJ1-1; D remains unclear. Trimming took 7 bases from V and 0 from J, leaving 12 bases between them. This CDR3 contains 14 residues. In germline, CDR1 is SNHLY, CDR2 FYNNEI. The CDR3 sequence is CASTVSQLNTEAFF. DNA of the CDR3: TGTGCCAGCACAGTTTCCCAACTGAACACTGAAGCTTTCTTT.

The rearrangement uses TRBV19 and TRBJ1-2; 7 positions agree with TRBD1. The CDR3 sequence is 13 residues long. CDR1 is LNHDA, CDR2 SQIVND, per germline (reference sequence). V was clipped by 5 bases and J by 7 bases; unmatched bases: 7. The CDR3 loop is CASSRQGSGGYTF. The CDR3 region has the DNA TGTGCCAGTAGTCGACAGGGTTCGGGTGGCTACACCTTC.

The rearrangement joins TRBV5-1 to TRBJ2-2; D call uncertain. Germline V lookup: CDR1 SGHRS, CDR2 YFSETQ. Trimming pared 4 bases from V and 1 base from J, leaving 8 bases between. CDR3 length: 14 amino acids. The CDR3: CASSPSGNTGELFF. Here the CDR3 DNA reads TGCGCCAGCAGCCCCTCAGGGAACACCGGGGAGCTGTTTTTT.

This chain connects TRBV5-1 to TRBJ2-1, with TRBD1 matching 9 bases. J gave up 4 bases and V 0 bases, and 2 bases lay outside the gene matches. The CDR3 length is 15 residues. Germline CDR1 is SGHRS and CDR2 is YFSETQ. This CDR3 reads CASSLGGTGYNEQFF. As DNA, the CDR3 is TGCGCCAGCAGCTTGGGGGGGACAGGGTACAATGAGCAGTTCTTC.

Only a few counts were recorded for this clone. J is TRBJ1-5 and V is TRBV2, with D unresolved. The CDR3 totals 12 residues. V dropped 8 bases and J dropped 8 bases, with 13 bases sitting between them. The germline CDR1 and CDR2 sequences are SNHLY and FYNNEI. For the CDR3, the DNA is TGTGCCAGCGGAGACTCCCTGAAGCCCCAGCATTTT. It specifies CASGDSLKPQHF.

This chain links TRBV20-1 with TRBJ1-2, with D possibly matching TRBD1 (5 bases). The CDR3 runs 11 residues. Germline V gene data show CDR1 as DFQATT and CDR2 as SNEGSKA (reference sequence). V was trimmed by 5 bases and J by 7 bases, leaving 11 bases between them. The CDR3 loop is CSAGSGGGYTF. CDR3 coding DNA: TGCAGTGCTGGCAGCGGGGGTGGCTACACCTTC.

The V gene is TRBV12-3 or TRBV12-4, the J gene TRBJ1-2; D is perhaps TRBD1 (5 bases). This CDR3 has 13 residues. The germline V and J ends were trimmed by 6 bases and 3 bases, with 11 bases remaining between them. The CDR3 region has the DNA TGTGCCAGCAGAGGAGACAGCCACTATGGCTACACCTTC. Its protein is CASRGDSHYGYTF.

The chain is built from TRBV5-1 and TRBJ2-1; D gene unclear. Germline-derived CDR1 and CDR2 are SGHRS and YFSETQ. The CDR3 runs to 11 residues. Trimming shortened V by 5 bases and J by 15 bases, and 15 bases separated the two germline ends. The chain's CDR3 is CASSNPPMRFF. CDR3 DNA sequence: TGCGCCAGCAGTAATCCCCCCATGCGGTTCTTC.

This chain uses TRBV23-1 with TRBJ2-7; D may be TRBD2 (6 bases). TRBV23-1 is annotated as an ORF whose role is uncertain. This CDR3 contains 18 residues. V lost 8 bases and J lost 5, with 31 bases in between. CDR3 amino acids: CASPRTILPPWVKDEQYF. The CDR3 DNA follows: TGCGCCAGCCCCCGGACTATACTGCCCCCGTGGGTAAAGGACGAGCAGTACTTC.

The CDR3 is CASSPFGLAGTGDTQYF. CDR3 sequence (DNA): TGTGCCAGCAGCCCGTTCGGACTAGCGGGAACGGGAGATACGCAGTATTTT. This chain links TRBV3-1 (or the pseudogene TRBV3-2) with TRBJ2-3; 12 bases agree with TRBD2. Germline CDR1 reads LGHDT; CDR2 reads YNNKEL (reference sequence). There are 17 residues in the CDR3. The junction had 10 bases not matched to a gene; V was cut back by 4 bases and J by 5 bases.

V gene TRBV27 combines with J gene TRBJ1-1, with D possibly TRBD1 on 5 matching bases. There are 14 residues in the CDR3. Trimming took 8 bases from V and 3 from J, leaving 16 bases between them. Germline assignment: CDR1 MNHEY and CDR2 SMNVEV (reference sequence). The CDR3 nucleotides are TGTGCCAGCGGCTCACAGGAGAGGTACACTGAAGCTTTCTTT. It is translated as CASGSQERYTEAFF.

The chain employs TRBV2 and TRBJ2-2; 8 nucleotides match TRBD2. The CDR3 runs 14 residues. Germline V gene data show CDR1 as SNHLY and CDR2 as FYNNEI. With V trimmed by 4 bases and J by 2 bases, 0 bases remained unmatched. CDR3 nucleotide sequence: TGTGCCAGCAGTGGGACTAGCAACACCGGGGAGCTGTTTTTT. Its protein is CASSGTSNTGELFF.

The rearrangement links TRBV4-1 to TRBJ1-3, with TRBD1 identical over 9 bases. CDR3 length: 16 amino acids. The trim removed 3 bases at V and 2 bases at J, leaving 5 bases unmatched. Germline assignment: CDR1 MGHRA and CDR2 YSYEKL. The CDR3 nucleotides read TGCGCCAGCAGCCAGGGGACAGGGATCCCTGGAAACACCATATATTTT. It codes for CASSQGTGIPGNTIYF.

The chain links TRBV6-1 to TRBJ2-7; D is unresolved. The CDR3 is 13 amino acids. V was shortened by 2 bases and J by 1 base, with 6 bases between the two germline ends. Per the germline V gene, CDR1 is MNHNS and CDR2 is SASEGT. CDR3 loop: CASSEWHSYEQYF. The CDR3 DNA reads TGTGCCAGCAGTGAATGGCATTCCTACGAGCAGTACTTC.

The chain employs TRBV5-1 and TRBJ2-1, with TRBD2 matching 16 bases. The CDR3 runs 17 residues. V gave up 2 bases and J gave up 9 bases; unmatched junction bases: 8. Germline V gives CDR1 SGHRS, CDR2 YFSETQ. This CDR3 reads CASSLEGLAGGPGEQFF. As DNA, the CDR3 is TGCGCCAGCAGCTTAGAGGGACTAGCGGGAGGGCCGGGTGAGCAGTTCTTC.

This chain joins TRBV6-5 and TRBJ1-1; D not certain. This CDR3 is 13 amino acids long. Germline assignment: CDR1 MNHEY and CDR2 SVGAGI. V lost 6 bases and J lost 1, with 9 bases in between. The CDR3: CASRAAQNTEAFF. For the CDR3, the DNA is TGTGCCAGCAGAGCAGCGCAGAACACTGAAGCTTTCTTT.

This sequence joins TRBV6-2 or TRBV6-3 and TRBJ1-2; D gene uncertain. Germline-derived CDR1 and CDR2 are MNHEY and SVGEGT. V was clipped by 0 bases and J by 3 bases, with 14 bases between them. The length of the CDR3 is 16 residues. Here the CDR3 DNA reads TGTGCCAGCAGTTACTCGTCAAAGGTAGAGGACTATGGCTACACCTTC. Translation gives CASSYSSKVEDYGYTF.

This chain uses TRBV2 with TRBJ2-2; D is unresolved. This CDR3 spans 15 amino acids. Deletions cut 4 bases from V and 2 bases from J, with 11 bases between. Looked up from germline, CDR1 is SNHLY and CDR2 is FYNNEI. The CDR3: CASSGAGSNTGELFF. The CDR3 bases are TGTGCCAGCAGTGGTGCCGGGTCCAACACCGGGGAGCTGTTTTTT.

V is TRBV15 and J is TRBJ2-1; 14 bases map to TRBD2. The junction had 4 bases not matched to a gene; V was cut back by 0 bases and J by 6 bases. The CDR3 is made up of 17 amino acids. Germline V gene data show CDR1 as LNHNV and CDR2 as YYDKDF (reference sequence). The CDR3 DNA follows: TGTGCCACCAGCAGAGATCGGGGACTAGCGGGAGCCAATGAGCAGTTCTTC. The encoded protein is CATSRDRGLAGANEQFF.